This T cell receptor beta chain is from a study of blood T cell repertoires in COVID-19. Study-wide background: Whether acute or convalescent, the COVID-19 samples came from the United States, Italy and Spain. PBMCs, B-cell-depleted T cells, or T cells were the source of the cDNA or gDNA that made up the material.

In the original analysis: Amplifying reference gene primers gave estimates of nucleated cell counts. Produced via immunoSEQ multiplex PCR; TCRdb's table is partial and in-frame only. That table is the source of V, J and clone size, and D and trimming were worked out from the DNA. This table has just over 65,000 clones, 70% to 90% appearing once. This CDR3 has 10 amino acids. Germline assignment: CDR1 DFQATT and CDR2 SNEGSKA (reference sequence). The specimen was peripheral blood. The clonotype comes from a man under 40 with acute or convalescent COVID-19. The V and J genes are TRBV20-1 and TRBJ2-3, with unresolved D. CDR3 DNA: TGCAGGGCTTCCGCGGATACGCAGTATTTT. Its translation: CRASADTQYF.